The subject of this entry is one T cell receptor (beta chain). The assay was immunoSEQ multiplex PCR, and TCRdb's table has in-frame clones only and misses some. The table has some 80,000 clones, about 90% seen once. V was cut by 1 base and J by 8 bases, with 20 bases left in between. Per the germline V gene, CDR1 is SGHTA and CDR2 is FQGNSA. CDR3 size: 16 residues. This record belongs to a study of OX40 agonist ivuxolimab in advanced cancers. About the research overall: Each patient was given ivuxolimab into a vein every 2 weeks, at 0.01 to 10 mg/kg.

The specimen was CD4+ or CD8+ T cells sorted from blood, collected in a trial of the OX40 agonist ivuxolimab. The source is an adult with an advanced solid tumor such as melanoma, head and neck, liver or kidney cancer. This rearrangement joins TRBV7-2 to TRBJ1-2; unclear D gene. CDR3 coding DNA: TGTGCCAGCAGCTTAGGGGTTCTTATAATGGGATTCGGCTACACCTTC. As protein: CASSLGVLIMGFGYTF.